This T cell receptor (beta chain) originates from a study of T cell responses to AZD1222 COVID-19 vaccine. General study results and limits: Most donors were white British and more were female, and clonal diversity was possibly underestimated.

Note on this clone: The antigen remains undetermined.

The CDR3 contains 12 residues. CDR1 and CDR2 from the germline V gene are SGHAT and FQNNGV. The germline V and J ends were trimmed by 3 bases and 11 bases, with 11 bases remaining between them. Only in-frame clones appear in the TCRdb table, and some are missing; sequencing was by immunoSEQ multiplex PCR. The repertoire holds 110,000 to 150,000 clones, 88% seen once, with approximately 3% in the top ten. Combined were second doses at about 4 or about 12 weeks. Source: peripheral blood, taken 28 days after the second AZD1222 dose. The V and J genes are TRBV11-2 and TRBJ1-3; D is uncertain. This TCR came from an adult who received the AZD1222 COVID-19 vaccine. The CDR3 reads CASSLDRVAIYF. The CDR3 DNA follows: TGTGCCAGCAGCTTGGACCGCGTTGCCATATATTTT.